A few counts support the clone carrying this T cell receptor (beta chain). Its antigen is not identified. The germline gives CDR1 DFQATT, CDR2 SNEGSKA (reference sequence). V was pared by 3 bases and J by 8 bases, with 8 bases between. The CDR3 is 12 residues long. PCR was performed a second time for about 7 to 12 cycles using a sample-barcoded 5' primer and a J-beta primer mix. Each CDR3 protein is one row after TCRdb ran MiXCR on the 5' RACE reads. The sample includes over a million distinct CDR3 sequences, less than 45% of them seen just once. The sample belongs to a study of blood T cells in healthy people across ages. Study-wide points: Strong correlation was found linking TCR beta diversity to naive T cell percentage. Bulk PBMC profiling left naive and antigen-experienced comparisons inconclusive.

J is TRBJ1-6 and V is TRBV20-1; D possibly corresponds to TRBD1 (6 bases). Sample: blood. This TCR came from a young woman in good health. The CDR3 coding sequence is TGCAGTGCTAGCGAGGGGGATTCACCCCTCCACTTT. Translated: CSASEGDSPLHF.